The clone carrying this T cell receptor (beta chain) appeared a few times. The sample originates from a study of T cells after yellow fever vaccination. Whole-study results and caveats: When the response was secondary, it was weaker but reached its peak faster, day 5 versus 15. The bulk population could contribute abundant contaminating clonotypes to FACS-sorted repertoires.

TCRdb re-analysed the 5' RACE reads in MiXCR, keeping a single row per CDR3 protein. This repertoire shows about 94,000 distinct CDR3 sequences, roughly 10% found once; its top ten account for around a sixth. Per the germline V gene, CDR1 is SGHRS and CDR2 is YFSETQ. V shed 0 bases and J shed 1 base, with 10 bases lying between them. This CDR3 spans 15 amino acids. The chain joins TRBV5-1 to TRBJ1-1; no reliable D call. The origin of this receptor is a man in his late teens or twenties who received the YFV17D yellow fever vaccine. The sequencing here drew on CD8+ T cells not binding an NS4B(214-222) dextramer, sorted from PBMCs, taken less than 18 days after the first yellow fever vaccination. In DNA, the CDR3 is TGCGCCAGCAGCTTGGATAAGACCCAGAACACTGAAGCTTTCTTT. It is translated as CASSLDKTQNTEAFF.